This T cell receptor beta chain was captured by sequencing in a study of cytomegalovirus exposure and HLA in healthy donors. On the study more broadly: Clustering assigned 70% to 90% of the roughly 420 genotyped donors to the Caucasian-associated ancestry cluster. Findings and caveats of the study: An observed cluster of highly shared sequence variants was recorded as a likely sequencing artifact.

CDR1 is LGHNA, CDR2 YNFKEQ, per germline. This CDR3 has 16 amino acids. V was clipped by 0 bases and J by 6 bases; unmatched bases: 7. PCR was performed using 60 Vbeta and 13 Jbeta primers. Assay used: immunoSEQ multiplex PCR; TCRdb lists only in-frame clones, some missing. The table has about 120,000 clones, roughly 75% seen once. Worth noting for this clone: The antigen is not known.

This sequence joins TRBV4-2 and TRBJ1-5; 8 bases fit TRBD1. This clonotype was obtained from a woman between 45 and 65 years old in good health and CMV-seronegative. The sequenced sample consisted of PBMCs. DNA for the CDR3: TGTGCCAGCAGCCAAGAATTAGGACAGGGAAGTCAGCCCCAGCATTTT. Its translation: CASSQELGQGSQPQHF.